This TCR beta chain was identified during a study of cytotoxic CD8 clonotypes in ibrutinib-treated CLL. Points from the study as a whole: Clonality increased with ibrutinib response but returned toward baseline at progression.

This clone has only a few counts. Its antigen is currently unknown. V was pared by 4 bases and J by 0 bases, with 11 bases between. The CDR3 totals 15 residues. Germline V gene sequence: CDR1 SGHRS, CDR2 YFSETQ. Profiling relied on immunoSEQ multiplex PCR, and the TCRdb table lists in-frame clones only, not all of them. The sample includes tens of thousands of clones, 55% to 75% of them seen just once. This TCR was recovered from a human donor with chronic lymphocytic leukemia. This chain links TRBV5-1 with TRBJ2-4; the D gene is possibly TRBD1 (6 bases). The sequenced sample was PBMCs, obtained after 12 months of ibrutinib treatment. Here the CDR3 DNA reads TGCGCCAGCAGCCCAGGGGAGACAGCCAAAAACATTCAGTACTTC. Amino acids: CASSPGETAKNIQYF.